Each of the 22 T cell receptor beta chains below was sequenced from the same sample in a study of CD8 T cells in ankylosing spondylitis. Broader study findings: For ankylosing spondylitis blood, a TCR beta motif of seven to nine highly homologous variants appeared characteristic.

These receptors' antigens are unknown. TCRdb recomputed calls from the 5' RACE reads with MiXCR, one row per CDR3 protein. The sample carries 220,000 or so distinct CDR3 sequences, roughly 18% recorded once. The sequenced sample consisted of blood, either unsorted or a sorted T cell fraction (not recorded which). The origin of the receptors is a male donor with ankylosing spondylitis.

The V and J genes are TRBV4-1 and TRBJ2-2, with 8 bases fitting TRBD2. The CDR3 has 16 amino acids. CDR1 and CDR2 (germline): MGHRA, YSYEKL. V gave up 8 bases and J gave up 0 bases; unmatched junction bases: 8. The CDR3 here is CASRKVAGPNTGELFF. The CDR3, as DNA: TGCGCCAGCCGCAAGGTAGCGGGGCCGAACACCGGGGAGCTGTTTTTT.

This clonotype was observed a few times. The V gene is TRBV6-5, the J gene TRBJ2-3; 10 bases map to TRBD2. Germline V gene data show CDR1 as MNHEY and CDR2 as SVGAGI. Trimming removed 4 bases from V and 4 bases from J; junction bases left unmatched: 5. The CDR3 loop spans 15 amino acids. The CDR3 nucleotides read TGTGCCAGCAGTTCTCAAGCGGGAGGGCCAGATACGCAGTATTTT. It yields the protein CASSSQAGGPDTQYF.

This clonotype was recorded many times. The genes are TRBV12-3 or TRBV12-4 and TRBJ1-1, with 9 bases that match TRBD1. V gave up 6 bases and J gave up 8 bases; unmatched junction bases: 7. The CDR3 runs to 13 residues. The CDR3 region has the DNA TGTGCCAGCAGCCCGGGGACAGGGACCGAAGCTTTCTTT. Translating gives CASSPGTGTEAFF.

V usage is TRBV9 and J usage is TRBJ2-1; D call uncertain. V was cut by 0 bases and J by 7 bases, with 23 bases left in between. Per germline, CDR1 SGDLS and CDR2 YYNGEE. The CDR3 consists of 18 residues. CDR3 residues: CASSVAWAPNYARNEQFF. The CDR3 bases are TGTGCCAGCAGCGTAGCTTGGGCCCCGAATTACGCCCGAAATGAGCAGTTCTTC.

The V call is TRBV9, the J call TRBJ2-2, with no clear D. The CDR3 contains 13 residues. Germline loops: CDR1 SGDLS, CDR2 YYNGEE. Trimming took 0 bases from V and 4 from J, leaving 4 bases between them. CDR3 nucleotides: TGTGCCAGCAGCGTAGAAGGCACCGGGGAGCTGTTTTTT. Its protein is CASSVEGTGELFF.

The gene calls are TRBV28 and TRBJ2-7, with TRBD2 matching over 12 bases. With V trimmed by 2 bases and J by 0 bases, 11 bases remained unmatched. From germline, CDR1 is MDHEN and CDR2 SYDVKM. This CDR3 region has 19 residues. CDR3 sequence: CASSLVLAGGERSSYEQYF. Here the CDR3 DNA reads TGTGCCAGCAGTTTAGTTCTAGCGGGAGGGGAAAGGAGCTCCTACGAGCAGTACTTC.

There are a few counts of this clonotype. The V and J genes are TRBV27 and TRBJ1-5; D is undetermined. V was shortened by 8 bases and J by 4 bases, with 6 bases between the two germline ends. The CDR3 has 11 residues. Germline assignment: CDR1 MNHEY and CDR2 SMNVEV (reference sequence). The CDR3 loop is CASGLNQPQHF. CDR3 nucleotides: TGTGCCAGCGGACTAAATCAGCCCCAGCATTTT.

This clonotype has a handful of counts. The V gene is TRBV29-1, the J gene TRBJ2-1; 13 bases match TRBD2. V gave up 1 base and J gave up 7 bases; unmatched junction bases: 10. The CDR3 consists of 17 residues. From germline, CDR1 is SQVTM and CDR2 ANQGSEA. The CDR3 loop reads CSVEVGGLAGVTNEQFF. The DNA of the CDR3 is TGCAGCGTTGAAGTGGGAGGACTAGCGGGAGTTACGAATGAGCAGTTCTTC.

This chain connects TRBV6-1 to TRBJ2-7, with D tentatively TRBD1 or TRBD2 (5 bases each). Germline CDR1 is MNHNS and CDR2 is SASEGT. V shed 5 bases and J shed 6 bases, with 20 bases lying between them. The CDR3 covers 15 residues. CDR3 bases: TGTGCCAGCAGTCCCCGGGACGCTGGGCCGGGCGAGCAGTACTTC. Encoded protein: CASSPRDAGPGEQYF.

This clonotype has more than one count but fewer than ten. V gene TRBV20-1 combines with J gene TRBJ2-1, with a tentative D call TRBD1 (6 bases). V shed 3 bases and J shed 1 base, with 13 bases lying between them. The CDR3 totals 15 residues. Germline values: CDR1 DFQATT, CDR2 SNEGSKA (reference sequence). DNA of the CDR3: TGCAGTGCTAGGGGAAACAGGGCTTCCTACAATGAGCAGTTCTTC. Its translation is CSARGNRASYNEQFF.

This clonotype came up a few times. The chain is built from TRBV7-9 and TRBJ2-1; D ambiguous. The germline gives CDR1 SEHNR, CDR2 FQNEAQ (reference sequence). Trimming removed 3 bases at V and 10 bases at J, with 13 bases between. This CDR3 spans 13 amino acids. CDR3 region: CASSFEEFWEQFF. CDR3 nucleotides: TGTGCCAGCAGCTTTGAAGAGTTTTGGGAGCAGTTCTTC.

This chain uses TRBV10-3 with TRBJ2-5; D ambiguous. V was shortened by 4 bases and J by 4 bases, with 13 bases between the two germline ends. Looked up from germline, CDR1 is ENHRY and CDR2 is SYGVKD. The CDR3 covers 14 residues. This CDR3 is CAISAGEMGETQYF. The CDR3 nucleotides read TGTGCCATCAGTGCCGGCGAGATGGGAGAGACCCAGTACTTC.

Comments on this clonotype: A single base separates this from a much larger clone, so it may be a read error. The chain is built from TRBV29-1 and TRBJ2-3, with 16 bases aligning to TRBD2. The CDR3 sequence is 18 residues long. Germline assignment: CDR1 SQVTM and CDR2 ANQGSEA. With V trimmed by 6 bases and J by 5 bases, 14 bases remained unmatched. The CDR3 loop is CSVHGTSGRAGVGDTQYF. CDR3 coding DNA: TGCAGCGTCCACGGGACTAGCGGGAGGGCCGGGGTTGGAGATACGCAGTATTTT.

The rearrangement joins TRBV18 to TRBJ2-7, with D perhaps matching TRBD1 (6 bases). Looked up from germline, CDR1 is KGHSH and CDR2 is LQKENI. The V end lost 3 bases, the J end lost 4 bases, and 16 bases lay between the germline ends. The CDR3 runs to 15 residues. CDR3 in DNA: TGTGCCAGCTCACCGGCTGGACAGAGCCTATACGAGCAGTACTTC. It is translated as CASSPAGQSLYEQYF. Combining the CDR3 with reference TRBV18 and TRBJ2-7 gives the whole variable domain NAGVMQNPRHLVRRRGQEARLRCSPMKGHSHVYWYRQLPEEGLKFMVYLQKENIIDESGMPKERFSAEFPKEGPSILRIQQVVRGDSAAYFCASSPAGQSLYEQYFGPGTRLTVT.

This clonotype was seen more than once but under ten times. At one of its ends the junction is not consistent with the germline gene, which may arise from a read error. V and J are TRBV7-7 and TRBJ2-1; no clear D gene. CDR1 and CDR2 (germline): SSHAT, FNYEAQ (reference sequence). The CDR3 spans 13 residues. CDR3 sequence: CASSLLGTNEQFF. The CDR3 region has the DNA TGTGCTAGCAGCTTACTGGGCACCAATGAGCAGTTCTTC.

In its sample, this clonotype was seen a few times. The V gene is TRBV6-1, the J gene TRBJ2-2; D is unclear. The CDR3 runs to 15 residues. The germline V gene encodes CDR1 MNHNS and CDR2 SASEGT. Trimming stripped 5 bases from V and 0 bases from J, with 10 bases between. The DNA for the CDR3 is TGTGCCAGCAGTCCCCCGAGGCCGAACACCGGGGAGCTGTTTTTT. It codes for CASSPPRPNTGELFF.

This clonotype was detected only a few times. This chain connects TRBV4-1 to TRBJ1-3; no firm D call. Trimming left V 4 bases short and J 1 base short, with 11 bases between. Germline CDR1 and CDR2: MGHRA and YSYEKL. This CDR3 spans 15 amino acids. The CDR3: CASSRFEGSGNTIYF. The CDR3 DNA reads as TGCGCCAGCAGCCGGTTTGAAGGGTCTGGAAACACCATATATTTT.

This clonotype was recorded a few times. The gene calls are TRBV6-1 and TRBJ1-1; 7 nucleotides agree with TRBD1. The germline V gene has CDR1 MNHNS and CDR2 SASEGT. The CDR3 is 14 residues long. The J segment lost 5 bases and the V segment lost 10 bases, leaving 13 bases of the junction unmatched. The CDR3 region is CATHTGAGWTEAFF. The DNA for the CDR3 is TGTGCCACACACACAGGGGCTGGGTGGACTGAAGCTTTCTTT.

V gene TRBV11-2 combines with J gene TRBJ2-5; D not certain. This CDR3 comprises 13 residues. The V end was cut by 2 bases, the J end by 3 bases, with 7 bases between. Germline CDR1 SGHAT, CDR2 FQNNGV. The CDR3 loop is CASSLFREETQYF. CDR3 coding DNA: TGTGCCAGCAGCTTATTCCGGGAAGAGACCCAGTACTTC.

A few counts support this clonotype. At one boundary the junction diverges from the germline segment, which might be a read error. The chain recombines TRBV4-1 with TRBJ1-2; possibly TRBD1 for D (6 bases). Germline-derived CDR1 and CDR2 are MGHRA and YSYEKL. The CDR3 spans 13 residues. In DNA, the CDR3 is TGCGCCAGCAGCCAAGTGCAGGGGATGAGCTATACCTTC. Amino acid sequence: CASSQVQGMSYTF.

A note on this clonotype: Since the CDR3 does not end with the conserved phenylalanine or tryptophan, this likely comes from a read error. V and J are TRBV5-1 and TRBJ2-3, with no clear D. Trimming shortened V by 2 bases and J by 0 bases, and 4 bases separated the two germline ends. This CDR3 spans 13 amino acids. Germline values: CDR1 SGHRS, CDR2 YFSETQ. CDR3 nucleotides: TGCGCCAGCAGCTTTGGCAGCACAGATACGCAGTATATT. Translated, it gives CASSFGSTDTQYI.

The chain combines TRBV4-3 with TRBJ2-1; no definite D call. Trimming removed 0 bases from V and 8 bases from J, with 8 bases in between. Germline CDR1 and CDR2: LGHNA and YSLEER. This CDR3 has 13 amino acids. CDR3 sequence (DNA): TGCGCCAGCAGCCAAGATCAGTCGGATGAGCAGTTCTTC. It codes for CASSQDQSDEQFF.